These 28 T cell receptor beta chains share one sample of origin, sequenced in a study of T cells after yellow fever vaccination. Each CDR3 protein gets one entry after TCRdb re-called the 5' RACE reads with MiXCR. This sample yields about 320,000 distinct CDR3 sequences, of which approximately 4.3% are seen a single time; 15% to 20% belongs to the top ten. Sequences were derived from PBMCs, sampled 15 days after the yellow fever booster vaccination. These receptors came from a man between 18 and 29 years old who received the YFV17D yellow fever vaccine.

The V and J genes are TRBV5-1 and TRBJ1-1; possible D gene TRBD1, 5 bases. The V end lost 2 bases, the J end lost 5 bases, and 13 bases lay between the germline ends. Germline CDR1 reads SGHRS; CDR2 reads YFSETQ. The CDR3 is 14 amino acids. This chain's CDR3 is CASSFTVRGTEAFF. In DNA, the CDR3 is TGCGCCAGCAGCTTTACAGTTCGGGGGACTGAAGCTTTCTTT.

This clonotype was seen a handful of times. CDR3 DNA sequence: TGTGCCAGCAGCCCGCTCGTCCGTCTTCAAGAGACCCAGTACTTC. Translation gives CASSPLVRLQETQYF. The rearrangement joins TRBV14 to TRBJ2-5; D remains unclear. Germline loops: CDR1 SGHDN, CDR2 FVKESK. The CDR3 consists of 15 residues. Trimming stripped 4 bases from V and 2 bases from J, with 14 bases between.

This clonotype was seen only a few times. This chain links TRBV6-5 with TRBJ2-3, with 12 positions matching TRBD1. V was pared by 0 bases and J by 2 bases, with 3 bases of the junction left unmatched. This CDR3 has 17 amino acids. Germline CDR1 MNHEY, CDR2 SVGAGI. In DNA, the CDR3 is TGTGCCAGCAGTTACTCGGGACAGGGGGCGACCACAGATACGCAGTATTTT. Encoded protein: CASSYSGQGATTDTQYF.

This chain uses TRBV20-1 with TRBJ2-3; TRBD2 might be the D (6 bases). The CDR3 extends over 12 amino acids. Germline V CDR1 and CDR2: DFQATT, SNEGSKA (reference sequence). V lost 6 bases and J 4 bases, leaving 11 bases between the germline ends. The CDR3 DNA is TGCAGTGCCCCTGGACTACCAGATACGCAGTATTTT. It yields the protein CSAPGLPDTQYF.

The V gene is TRBV11-2, the J gene TRBJ1-2; no clear D gene. The germline V gene has CDR1 SGHAT and CDR2 FQNNGV. This CDR3 spans 13 amino acids. Trimming left V 5 bases short and J 4 bases short, with 11 bases between. CDR3 sequence: CASSKDGPYGYTF. The CDR3 DNA reads as TGTGCCAGCAGCAAGGACGGACCCTATGGCTACACCTTC.

This clonotype was picked up many times. The rearrangement links TRBV7-8 to TRBJ2-3; TRBD2 aligns across 10 bases. Trimming cost V 5 bases and J 2 bases; bases outside gene matches: 13. Germline V lookup: CDR1 SGHVS, CDR2 FQNEAQ. The CDR3 length is 18 residues. CDR3 in DNA: TGTGCCAGCAGCATCCAACTAGCGGGGACGATTCTCACAGATACGCAGTATTTT. The encoded protein is CASSIQLAGTILTDTQYF.

V usage is TRBV18 and J usage is TRBJ1-2; tentative D call: TRBD1 (5 bases). Germline V gene data show CDR1 as KGHSH and CDR2 as LQKENI. There are 13 residues in the CDR3. V gave up 2 bases and J gave up 3 bases, with 7 bases separating them. The CDR3 region has the DNA TGTGCCAGCTCACCATGGGGGGACTATGGCTACACCTTC. This codes for CASSPWGDYGYTF.

This clonotype turned up a few times. This chain connects TRBV9 to TRBJ1-4; D is perhaps TRBD1 (5 bases). CDR3 length: 13 amino acids. CDR1 and CDR2 (germline): SGDLS, YYNGEE. The germline V and J ends were trimmed by 2 bases and 7 bases, with 9 bases remaining between them. CDR3 sequence: CASSVRGGEKLFF. CDR3 DNA: TGTGCCAGCAGCGTCCGGGGCGGTGAAAAACTGTTTTTT. The variable domain in full, completed from reference TRBV9 and TRBJ1-4, reads DSGVTQTPKHLITATGQRVTLRCSPRSGDLSVYWYQQSLDQGLQFLIQYYNGEERAKGNILERFSAQQFPDLHSELNLSSLELGDSALYFCASSVRGGEKLFFGSGTQLSVL.

The chain is built from TRBV28 and TRBJ2-1; D could derive from TRBD1 or TRBD2 (5 bases each). With 6 bases removed from V and 1 base from J, the gap between germline ends came to 16 bases. CDR1 is MDHEN and CDR2 is SYDVKM in the germline V gene. The CDR3 is made up of 16 amino acids. As DNA, the CDR3 is TGTGCCAGCAGAGGGGTCGAGGGGTCTTCCTACAATGAGCAGTTCTTC. This gives the protein CASRGVEGSSYNEQFF.

This clonotype was counted at least ten times. This chain uses TRBV27 with TRBJ1-1, with D possibly TRBD1 on 6 matching bases. V was trimmed by 5 bases and J by 3 bases, leaving 13 bases between them. CDR3 length: 14 residues. Germline V gives CDR1 MNHEY, CDR2 SMNVEV (reference sequence). For the CDR3, the DNA is TGTGCCAGCAGTCCCTGGGCAGGGGACACTGAAGCTTTCTTT. The encoded protein is CASSPWAGDTEAFF.

This clonotype was seen more than once but under ten times. The chain uses TRBV5-5 and TRBJ2-3; 10 bases fit TRBD2. After removal of 4 bases from V and 2 bases from J, the junction contained 7 bases not matched to a gene. The length of the CDR3 is 16 residues. Germline CDR1 reads SGHKS; CDR2 reads YYEKEE (reference sequence). The CDR3: CASSHERGGYTDTQYF. In nucleotides, the CDR3 is TGTGCCAGCAGCCATGAGCGGGGGGGGTACACAGATACGCAGTATTTT.

The CDR3 DNA follows: TGTGCCAGCAGCTACACTAGCGGGGCTGGCTACGAGCAGTACTTC. This translates into CASSYTSGAGYEQYF. V usage is TRBV7-2 and J usage is TRBJ2-7; 10 nucleotides agree with TRBD2. V lost 4 bases and J lost 3; bases outside the gene matches: 6. Germline values: CDR1 SGHTA, CDR2 FQGNSA. The CDR3 is 15 amino acids.

This chain links TRBV5-4 with TRBJ2-5; D unresolved. CDR1 and CDR2 (germline): SGHNT, YYREEE (reference sequence). V gave up 0 bases and J gave up 2 bases, with 14 bases separating them. The CDR3 runs 16 residues. The CDR3 sequence is CASSLGASWIQETQYF. In DNA, the CDR3 is TGTGCCAGCAGCTTGGGAGCGTCCTGGATACAAGAGACCCAGTACTTC.

In its sample, this clonotype was seen many times. J is TRBJ1-5 and V is TRBV29-1; D unresolved. The V gene's germline CDR1 is SQVTM and CDR2 ANQGSEA. The CDR3 covers 16 residues. CDR3 residues: CTPPPSTRWGNQPQHF. The CDR3 DNA reads as TGCACCCCCCCCCCTTCCACCCGATGGGGCAATCAGCCCCAGCATTTT.

This clonotype was seen ten or more times. This chain links TRBV4-1 with TRBJ2-5; 7 positions match TRBD1. Per germline, CDR1 MGHRA and CDR2 YSYEKL. The CDR3 spans 15 residues. The V gene end was trimmed by 3 bases and the J gene end by 3 bases; junction bases not matched to a gene: 7. This CDR3 is CASSQLGTVKETQYF. The CDR3 nucleotides read TGCGCCAGCAGCCAGCTGGGGACAGTTAAAGAGACCCAGTACTTC.

This clonotype was seen a few times. The chain carries TRBV29-1 and TRBJ2-7; D is unresolved. Trimming shortened V by 2 bases and J by 0 bases, and 11 bases separated the two germline ends. The CDR3 has 14 residues. Germline V CDR1 and CDR2: SQVTM, ANQGSEA. The CDR3 is CSVEISGISYEQYF. The CDR3 DNA follows: TGCAGCGTTGAAATCTCCGGCATCTCCTACGAGCAGTACTTC.

This clonotype came up many times. V is TRBV27 and J is TRBJ2-3; D is perhaps TRBD2 (6 bases). Trimming stripped 7 bases from V and 4 bases from J, with 15 bases between. This CDR3 is 14 amino acids long. Germline V gene lookup returns CDR1 MNHEY and CDR2 SMNVEV (reference sequence). The CDR3 region has the DNA TGTGCCAGCATGGCCCTAGCGAAGCCAGATACGCAGTATTTT. It specifies CASMALAKPDTQYF.

This clonotype occurred many times. The chain carries TRBV28 and TRBJ2-2; TRBD1 agrees at 7 bases. Germline values: CDR1 MDHEN, CDR2 SYDVKM. After removal of 2 bases from V and 4 bases from J, the junction contained 7 bases not matched to a gene. This CDR3 comprises 16 residues. The CDR3 spells CASSLADRVRTGELFF. The CDR3, as DNA: TGTGCCAGCAGTTTAGCAGACAGGGTTCGCACCGGGGAGCTGTTTTTT.

The genes are TRBV9 and TRBJ1-2; D gene unclear. There are 15 residues in the CDR3. V was shortened by 4 bases and J by 0 bases, with 13 bases between the two germline ends. CDR1 is SGDLS, CDR2 YYNGEE, per germline. The CDR3 loop reads CASSMGIGTNYGYTF. For the CDR3, the DNA is TGTGCCAGCAGCATGGGGATTGGGACTAACTATGGCTACACCTTC.

This clonotype has at least ten counts. The chain couples TRBV11-2 to TRBJ1-5; 7 nucleotides align to TRBD1. The germline V gene has CDR1 SGHAT and CDR2 FQNNGV. The junction had 5 bases not matched to a gene; V was cut back by 2 bases and J by 7 bases. This CDR3 has 14 residues. CDR3: CASSLMSGGQPQHF. For the CDR3, the DNA is TGTGCCAGCAGCTTAATGTCAGGGGGACAGCCCCAGCATTTT.

The genes are TRBV7-2 and TRBJ2-1; D gene unclear. The CDR3 has 12 amino acids. Germline CDR1 reads SGHTA; CDR2 reads FQGNSA. V shed 1 base and J shed 8 bases, with 6 bases lying between them. The CDR3 region is CASSLDYHEQFF. CDR3 in DNA: TGTGCCAGCAGCTTAGATTATCATGAGCAGTTCTTC. The entire variable domain, with the rest obtained from reference TRBV7-2 and TRBJ2-1, is as follows: GAGVSQSPSNKVTEKGKDVELRCDPISGHTALYWYRQSLGQGLEFLIYFQGNSAPDKSGLPSDRFSAERTGGSVSTLTIQRTQQEDSAVYLCASSLDYHEQFFGPGTRLTVL.

The chain carries TRBV29-1 and TRBJ2-7, with D possibly matching TRBD2 (6 bases). Trimming took 0 bases from V and 0 from J, leaving 12 bases between them. CDR3 length: 15 amino acids. Germline loops: CDR1 SQVTM, CDR2 ANQGSEA. CDR3 bases: TGCAGCGTTGAAGATGGAGGGGAAAGCTCCTACGAGCAGTACTTC. Protein: CSVEDGGESSYEQYF.

This clonotype was counted many times. The rearrangement links TRBV10-3 to TRBJ2-5; possibly TRBD2 for D (5 bases). The CDR3 consists of 15 residues. The V end lost 3 bases, the J end lost 1 base, and 12 bases lay between the germline ends. Germline CDR1 ENHRY, CDR2 SYGVKD. DNA of the CDR3: TGTGCCATCAGTGAAAGCCGAGGGTTCCAAGAGACCCAGTACTTC. Translation: CAISESRGFQETQYF.

In its sample, this clonotype was seen many times. V is TRBV20-1 and J is TRBJ2-2; a possible D gene is TRBD2 (5 bases). This CDR3 contains 17 residues. Trimming removed 0 bases at V and 3 bases at J, with 17 bases between. Germline V gives CDR1 DFQATT, CDR2 SNEGSKA (reference sequence). The CDR3 DNA sequence: TGCAGTGCTAGAGATATCGCGACGGACTCGTACACCGGGGAGCTGTTTTTT. Its protein product is CSARDIATDSYTGELFF.

This clonotype was counted between two and nine times. The chain joins TRBV15 to TRBJ2-3; 7 bases line up with TRBD1. The CDR3 extends over 16 amino acids. J lost 4 bases, V lost 1 base, and 8 bases had no gene match. Germline V gene sequence: CDR1 LNHNV, CDR2 YYDKDF (reference sequence). CDR3 nucleotide sequence: TGTGCCACCAGCAGAGCACGACAGGGTTCGGCAGATACGCAGTATTTT. Encoded protein: CATSRARQGSADTQYF.

The table lists this clonotype with a few counts. The V gene is TRBV2, the J gene TRBJ2-3; D remains unclear. The CDR3 runs to 13 residues. Germline loops: CDR1 SNHLY, CDR2 FYNNEI. Between the trimmed V and J ends, which lost 2 bases and 2 bases, there was a span of 5 bases. The CDR3 DNA sequence: TGTGCCAGCAGTGAAACAGCCACAGATACGCAGTATTTT. As protein: CASSETATDTQYF.

There are many counts of this clonotype. The rearrangement joins TRBV4-2 to TRBJ2-1; D ambiguous. Germline V gene sequence: CDR1 LGHNA, CDR2 YNFKEQ. The ends were cut back, 0 bases at V and 9 bases at J, with 15 bases in the middle. The CDR3 loop spans 15 amino acids. Here the CDR3 DNA reads TGTGCCAGCAGCCAAGACCGTTTCCTTTTGAGTGAGCAGTTCTTC. Encoded protein: CASSQDRFLLSEQFF.

This clonotype was counted a few times. The gene calls are TRBV6-5 and TRBJ1-6; possibly TRBD1 for D (6 bases). The V gene's germline CDR1 is MNHEY and CDR2 SVGAGI. V was clipped by 0 bases and J by 7 bases, with 10 bases between them. The CDR3 spans 15 residues. The DNA for the CDR3 is TGTGCCAGCAGTTACTCACAGGGCTCGAATTCACCCCTCCACTTT. It specifies CASSYSQGSNSPLHF.